The rows below give T cell receptor beta chains drawn from one sample of a study of blood T cells in healthy people across ages. TCRdb used MiXCR to reprocess the 5' RACE reads, holding one entry per CDR3 protein. In the table there are approximately 1,700,000 distinct CDR3 sequences, approximately 39% of which are singletons. Specimen: blood. The receptors shown here come from a human donor in good health. CDR3s include the opening cysteine and the closing phenylalanine or tryptophan. A D gene is named only where the DNA matches it firmly. Size values are once, few and many counts, or a class for expanded clones, and some rows have none.

cdr3_aa	cdr3_nt	v_call	d_call	clone_size	j_call
CASNRGYRYNSPLHF	TGTGCCTCCAACAGGGGGTATCGATATAATTCACCCCTCCACTTT	TRBV27	TRBD1	-	TRBJ1-6
CASSPIGGTEAFF	TGTGCCAGCAGTCCCATCGGGGGCACTGAAGCTTTCTTT	TRBV12-3/TRBV12-4	-	-	TRBJ1-1
CASSRGVRATHEQYF	TGTGCCAGCAGTAGAGGTGTCAGGGCAACCCACGAGCAGTACTTC	TRBV12-3/TRBV12-4	-	-	TRBJ2-7
CASSPPQGRGYGYTF	TGTGCCAGCAGCCCACCGCAAGGACGAGGCTATGGCTACACCTTC	TRBV7-2	-	few	TRBJ1-2
CASSHTELRLAGDNEQFF	TGCGCCAGCAGCCACACAGAACTTCGACTAGCGGGGGACAATGAGCAGTTCTTC	TRBV4-3	TRBD2	few	TRBJ2-1
CSVERSGTQYF	TGCAGCGTTGAACGATCAGGGACCCAGTACTTC	TRBV29-1	-	-	TRBJ2-5
CASSQVVASREQYF	TGCGCCAGCAGCCAAGTAGTGGCCTCTCGTGAGCAGTACTTC	TRBV4-3	-	-	TRBJ2-7
CASSYYRAPYNSPLHF	TGTGCCAGCAGTTATTACAGGGCCCCGTATAATTCACCCCTCCACTTT	TRBV6-5	-	-	TRBJ1-6
CASSLFTGELFF	TGTGCCAGCAGCTTATTCACCGGGGAGCTGTTTTTT	TRBV5-1	-	few	TRBJ2-2
CASSFIFGGNTGELFF	TGTGCCAGCAGTTTTATTTTCGGGGGGAACACCGGGGAGCTGTTTTTT	TRBV28	-	-	TRBJ2-2
CASRTSMKGPNEKLFF	TGTGCCAGCAGAACCTCTATGAAGGGACCCAATGAAAAACTGTTTTTT	TRBV6-5	-	few	TRBJ1-4